This T cell receptor (beta chain) comes out of a study of post-analysis software for immune sequencing data. General observations from the study: Among about 5 TRBV segments more frequent in patients than controls were TRBV5-6, TRBV5-1 and TRBV20-1. Those with multiple sclerosis, the patient group, showed significantly lower normalized Chao1 diversity than controls.

For this clonotype: Its antigen is currently unknown.

V gave up 4 bases and J gave up 4 bases; unmatched junction bases: 8. The CDR3 sequence is 15 residues long. Germline assignment: CDR1 SQVTM and CDR2 ANQGSEA. Unique molecular identifiers featured in each of the TCR beta cDNA libraries. TCRdb reprocessed the PCR reads via MiXCR and lists one record per CDR3 protein. The data show around 710,000 distinct CDR3 sequences, with approximately 44% seen just once and roughly 4.4% held by the top ten. Material for sequencing was blood. This chain connects TRBV29-1 to TRBJ2-1; TRBD2 matches 9 bases. This receptor was taken from a girl between 10 and 17 years old with multiple sclerosis. As DNA, the CDR3 is TGCAGCGTTGGGGCTCGACTAGCGGAGTACAATGAGCAGTTCTTC. Translated: CSVGARLAEYNEQFF.